The sequence of this TCR beta chain was determined in a study of glioma-infiltrating T cells after dendritic cell vaccination. Whole-study context: The vaccine used monocyte-derived dendritic cells pulsed overnight with autologous tumor lysate.

Assay: immunoSEQ multiplex PCR; the TCRdb copy retains only in-frame clones and omits some. Counted here are about 65,000 clones, approximately 86% occurring once; the ten biggest clones make up around a tenth. Time point indicated: after dendritic cell vaccination, including at tumor progression/relapse. The CDR3 spans 14 residues. V was trimmed by 7 bases and J by 11 bases, leaving 23 bases between them. From germline, CDR1 is MGHDK and CDR2 SYGVNS. This specimen consisted of blood, obtained after dendritic cell vaccination. The receptor was derived from a human donor with glioblastoma. The chain carries TRBV25-1 and TRBJ1-1; D remains unclear. CDR3 nucleotide sequence: TGTGCCAGCACTAATCCGTCCGCATCTCGTCCGGCTTTCTTT. Residues: CASTNPSASRPAFF.